This is a list of T cell receptor beta chains from one sample in a study of T cell repertoires in cytomegalovirus infection. Their target antigens are unknown. TCRdb passed the reads through MiXCR, listing each CDR3 protein once. Here the sample spans about 480,000 distinct CDR3 sequences, roughly a third being singletons. Specimen: cultured PBMCs, collected from culture after CMV antigen stimulation. The source is a human donor in good health (CMV status not recorded). Some clones in this sample may be carry-over from other donors' samples. CDR3s include the opening cysteine and the closing phenylalanine or tryptophan. A D gene is named only where the DNA matches it firmly. The listing skips clone size in some rows; elsewhere it reads once, few, many or a size class.

clone_size: few
d_call: NA
v_call: TRBV28
j_call: TRBJ2-7
cdr3_nt: TGTGCCAGCAGACAAGGGACCCTCTACGAGCAGTACTTC
cdr3_aa: CASRQGTLYEQYF

clone_size: few
d_call: TRBD2
v_call: TRBV19
j_call: TRBJ2-1
cdr3_nt: TGTGCCAGTAGTATATTAGCCAGCGGGAGTTACAATGAGCAGTTCTTC
cdr3_aa: CASSILASGSYNEQFF

clone_size: NA
d_call: TRBD2
v_call: TRBV10-3
j_call: TRBJ2-1
cdr3_nt: TGTGCCATCAGTGAGAGGGGTAGCGGGAGTTCCTACAATGAGCAGTTCTTC
cdr3_aa: CAISERGSGSSYNEQFF

clone_size: NA
d_call: NA
v_call: TRBV18
j_call: TRBJ2-7
cdr3_nt: TGTGCCAGCTCACCACAAAGGCAATACGAGCAGTACTTC
cdr3_aa: CASSPQRQYEQYF

clone_size: NA
d_call: TRBD1
v_call: TRBV29-1
j_call: TRBJ1-2
cdr3_nt: TGCAGCGTTGAGGGACAGGCCCTGGGCTACACCTTC
cdr3_aa: CSVEGQALGYTF

clone_size: once
d_call: TRBD2
v_call: TRBV5-1
j_call: TRBJ2-3
cdr3_nt: TGCGCCAGCACGACTAGCGGGACGCATAGCACAGATACGCAGTATTTT
cdr3_aa: CASTTSGTHSTDTQYF

clone_size: NA
d_call: NA
v_call: TRBV12-3/TRBV12-4
j_call: TRBJ2-5
cdr3_nt: TGTGCCAGCAGCTGGCCGGAGACCCTGTCGGAGACCCAGTACTTC
cdr3_aa: CASSWPETLSETQYF

clone_size: NA
d_call: NA
v_call: TRBV6-2/TRBV6-3
j_call: TRBJ2-7
cdr3_nt: TGTGCCAGCTCTAGAAGCGGAACCCTCTCCTACGAGCAGTACTTC
cdr3_aa: CASSRSGTLSYEQYF

clone_size: NA
d_call: NA
v_call: TRBV7-8
j_call: TRBJ1-2
cdr3_nt: TGTGCCAGCAGCCAAGGGGGGGGGCATGGCTACACCTTC
cdr3_aa: CASSQGGGHGYTF

clone_size: NA
d_call: NA
v_call: TRBV5-1
j_call: TRBJ2-1
cdr3_nt: TGCGCCAGCAGCAAAAACCCCTCGTGGCCTGGGGATACTAGCTCCTACAATGAGCAGTTCTTC
cdr3_aa: CASSKNPSWPGDTSSYNEQFF

clone_size: NA
d_call: TRBD2
v_call: TRBV12-3/TRBV12-4
j_call: TRBJ2-2
cdr3_nt: TGTGCCAGCAGTTCCTCAGGGACTAGCGGACGGACCGGGGAGCTGTTTTTT
cdr3_aa: CASSSSGTSGRTGELFF

clone_size: many
d_call: NA
v_call: TRBV7-8
j_call: TRBJ1-1
cdr3_nt: TGTGCCAGCAGCTGGAGCGGGGGAAGGGAAACTGAAGCTTTCTTT
cdr3_aa: CASSWSGGRETEAFF

clone_size: NA
d_call: TRBD1
v_call: TRBV10-3
j_call: TRBJ2-7
cdr3_nt: TGTGCCATCAGTGACTCCGGGACAGGAGACTACGAGCAGTACTTC
cdr3_aa: CAISDSGTGDYEQYF

clone_size: NA
d_call: NA
v_call: TRBV7-2
j_call: TRBJ2-2
cdr3_nt: TGTGCCAGCAGGTTCCAAGCGGACACCGGGGAGCTGTTTTTT
cdr3_aa: CASRFQADTGELFF

clone_size: NA
d_call: NA
v_call: TRBV20-1
j_call: TRBJ1-1
cdr3_nt: TGCAGTGCTAGAGATGTCCCTAACACTGAAGCTTTCTTT
cdr3_aa: CSARDVPNTEAFF

clone_size: NA
d_call: NA
v_call: TRBV28
j_call: TRBJ2-7
cdr3_nt: TGTGCCAGCAGTTTATCCTCTGGCCTCCAGACCTACGAGCAGTACTTC
cdr3_aa: CASSLSSGLQTYEQYF

clone_size: NA
d_call: TRBD2
v_call: TRBV19
j_call: TRBJ2-1
cdr3_nt: TGTGCCAGTAGTAACCCCCTGATAGCGGGAGCCTTCTCCTACAATGAGCAGTTCTTC
cdr3_aa: CASSNPLIAGAFSYNEQFF

clone_size: NA
d_call: NA
v_call: TRBV20-1
j_call: TRBJ2-1
cdr3_nt: TGCAGTGCTAAAAGGGGAGCAGTCTACAATGAGCAGTTCTTC
cdr3_aa: CSAKRGAVYNEQFF

clone_size: few
d_call: NA
v_call: TRBV28
j_call: TRBJ2-7
cdr3_nt: TGTGCCAGCAGTCCCCCGACGGGGAGGGGGGAGCAGTACTTC
cdr3_aa: CASSPPTGRGEQYF

clone_size: NA
d_call: NA
v_call: TRBV6-5
j_call: TRBJ2-4
cdr3_nt: TGTGCCAGCGGGGAAGGGGCCAAAAACATTCAGTACTTC
cdr3_aa: CASGEGAKNIQYF

clone_size: NA
d_call: NA
v_call: TRBV20-1
j_call: TRBJ2-7
cdr3_nt: TGCAGTGCTAGAGGGGGGGAAGCCTACGAGCAGTACTTC
cdr3_aa: CSARGGEAYEQYF

clone_size: NA
d_call: NA
v_call: TRBV10-2
j_call: TRBJ2-1
cdr3_nt: TGCGCCAGCAGTGTAACCGGGAGTGGAAATGAGCAGTTCTTC
cdr3_aa: CASSVTGSGNEQFF

clone_size: few
d_call: TRBD2
v_call: TRBV6-2/TRBV6-3
j_call: TRBJ2-3
cdr3_nt: TGTGCCAGCAGTTCCTTCTTTACTAGCGGAGGCACAGATACGCAGTATTTT
cdr3_aa: CASSSFFTSGGTDTQYF

clone_size: NA
d_call: NA
v_call: TRBV20-1
j_call: TRBJ2-3
cdr3_nt: TGCAGTGCTAGAGATCTATCTGAAAGCACAGATACGCAGTATTTT
cdr3_aa: CSARDLSESTDTQYF

clone_size: many
d_call: NA
v_call: TRBV7-2
j_call: TRBJ2-1
cdr3_nt: TGTGCCAGCAGCTTAAGCCCGGAGGGCCTTGGGCAGTTCTTC
cdr3_aa: CASSLSPEGLGQFF

clone_size: few
d_call: NA
v_call: TRBV28
j_call: TRBJ1-2
cdr3_nt: TGTGCCAGCCGAATTGCGCCCGGTCGGGCTGGCTACACCTTC
cdr3_aa: CASRIAPGRAGYTF

clone_size: NA
d_call: NA
v_call: TRBV7-8
j_call: TRBJ2-7
cdr3_nt: TGTGCCAGCAGCCCCCGGGTCGCTGACGCGGCCTACGAGCAGTACTTC
cdr3_aa: CASSPRVADAAYEQYF

clone_size: NA
d_call: NA
v_call: TRBV19
j_call: TRBJ1-5
cdr3_nt: TGTGCCAGTAGTGCCGGATCCCCGAATCAGCCCCAGCATTTT
cdr3_aa: CASSAGSPNQPQHF

clone_size: few
d_call: NA
v_call: TRBV7-2
j_call: TRBJ1-3
cdr3_nt: TGTGCCAGCAACTCTGGCGGGACGGCAGGAAACACCATATATTTT
cdr3_aa: CASNSGGTAGNTIYF

clone_size: NA
d_call: NA
v_call: TRBV11-3
j_call: TRBJ1-3
cdr3_nt: TGTGCCAGCAGCGCCGGACCCCTAGAGGGAAACACCATATATTTT
cdr3_aa: CASSAGPLEGNTIYF

clone_size: many
d_call: NA
v_call: TRBV7-2
j_call: TRBJ2-1
cdr3_nt: TGTGCCAGCAGCACACGGACGGACAATGAGCAGTTCTTC
cdr3_aa: CASSTRTDNEQFF

clone_size: NA
d_call: NA
v_call: TRBV11-2
j_call: TRBJ1-6
cdr3_nt: TGTGCCAGCAGCTTGGAGTGGGGTTCACCCCTCCACTTT
cdr3_aa: CASSLEWGSPLHF

clone_size: NA
d_call: TRBD2
v_call: TRBV7-2
j_call: TRBJ2-3
cdr3_nt: TGTGCCAGCAGCCTTGGACTAGCGGGATTCACAGATACGCAGTATTTT
cdr3_aa: CASSLGLAGFTDTQYF

clone_size: NA
d_call: TRBD2
v_call: TRBV12-3/TRBV12-4
j_call: TRBJ2-1
cdr3_nt: TGTGCCAGCAGGCCCGGACTAGCGGGATTTAATGAGCAGTTCTTC
cdr3_aa: CASRPGLAGFNEQFF

clone_size: NA
d_call: TRBD2
v_call: TRBV7-6
j_call: TRBJ2-7
cdr3_nt: TGTGCCAGCAGCTTAGCGGGACTAGTTTCCCACGAGCAGTACTTC
cdr3_aa: CASSLAGLVSHEQYF

clone_size: NA
d_call: NA
v_call: TRBV20-1
j_call: TRBJ2-1
cdr3_nt: TGCAGTGCCCCGATGGGTAATGAGCAGTTCTTC
cdr3_aa: CSAPMGNEQFF

clone_size: NA
d_call: NA
v_call: TRBV4-1
j_call: TRBJ2-1
cdr3_nt: TGCGCCAGCAGCCAAGTCGAGGGGGGTTTGGGCGGCCCACAGTTCTTC
cdr3_aa: CASSQVEGGLGGPQFF

clone_size: few
d_call: NA
v_call: TRBV27
j_call: TRBJ2-7
cdr3_nt: TGTGCCAGCAGTATCGGGCCTCAATACGAGCAGTACTTC
cdr3_aa: CASSIGPQYEQYF

clone_size: once
d_call: TRBD1
v_call: TRBV25-1
j_call: TRBJ2-7
cdr3_nt: TGTGCCAGCAGTGACCCGCCCCCCGGGCAGGGGGCGACGGGAAGTGGCGAGCAGTACTTC
cdr3_aa: CASSDPPPGQGATGSGEQYF

clone_size: NA
d_call: TRBD2
v_call: TRBV28
j_call: TRBJ2-1
cdr3_nt: TGTGCCAGCAGTTTAGCGGGAGGACACTACAATGAGCAGTTCTTC
cdr3_aa: CASSLAGGHYNEQFF

clone_size: NA
d_call: TRBD1
v_call: TRBV7-3
j_call: TRBJ2-1
cdr3_nt: TGTGCCAGCAGCCGGACAGGCCAGGGTGAGCAGTTCTTC
cdr3_aa: CASSRTGQGEQFF

clone_size: NA
d_call: NA
v_call: TRBV20-1
j_call: TRBJ1-1
cdr3_nt: TGCAGTGCTGGCCGGGGCGGGGTTAACACTGAAGCTTTCTTT
cdr3_aa: CSAGRGGVNTEAFF

clone_size: NA
d_call: TRBD1
v_call: TRBV7-1
j_call: TRBJ1-1
cdr3_nt: TGTGCCAGCAGCCGGACAGGGGCCCTCTCTAGCACTGAAGCTTTCTTT
cdr3_aa: CASSRTGALSSTEAFF

clone_size: few
d_call: TRBD2
v_call: TRBV12-3/TRBV12-4
j_call: TRBJ2-1
cdr3_nt: TGTGCCAGCAGTTTACTGGCACTAGCGGCCAATGAGCAGTTCTTC
cdr3_aa: CASSLLALAANEQFF

clone_size: NA
d_call: NA
v_call: TRBV6-2/TRBV6-3
j_call: TRBJ1-4
cdr3_nt: TGTGCCAGCCTGCCTGCGGGGGGCGGTAATGAAAAACTGTTTTTT
cdr3_aa: CASLPAGGGNEKLFF

clone_size: few
d_call: TRBD1
v_call: TRBV11-2
j_call: TRBJ2-2
cdr3_nt: TGTGCCAGCAGCTCTAGGACAGGGGGCGAGGGTGCCGGGGAGCTGTTTTTT
cdr3_aa: CASSSRTGGEGAGELFF

clone_size: NA
d_call: TRBD2
v_call: TRBV19
j_call: TRBJ2-1
cdr3_nt: TGTGTCAGTACCACGGGACTAGGGTTCAATGAGCAGTTCTTC
cdr3_aa: CVSTTGLGFNEQFF

clone_size: NA
d_call: NA
v_call: TRBV6-2/TRBV6-3
j_call: TRBJ2-6
cdr3_nt: TGTGCCAGCAGTTATTGGGCTGGGGCCAACGTCCTGACTTTC
cdr3_aa: CASSYWAGANVLTF

clone_size: NA
d_call: NA
v_call: TRBV4-1
j_call: TRBJ1-2
cdr3_nt: TGCGCCAGCAGCCCAGAGTTGCGGCGAGTCTATGGCTACACCTTC
cdr3_aa: CASSPELRRVYGYTF

clone_size: NA
d_call: NA
v_call: TRBV2
j_call: TRBJ1-1
cdr3_nt: TGTGCCAGCCCCTCCCAGGGACTGAACACTGAAGCTTTCTTT
cdr3_aa: CASPSQGLNTEAFF

clone_size: few
d_call: NA
v_call: TRBV4-1
j_call: TRBJ2-1
cdr3_nt: TGCGCCAGCAGCCAAGAGGCTCCGGCAGGGGTACCCTACAATGAGCAGTTCTTC
cdr3_aa: CASSQEAPAGVPYNEQFF

clone_size: few
d_call: TRBD2
v_call: TRBV7-8
j_call: TRBJ2-3
cdr3_nt: TGTGCCAGCAGCTTAGATACTAGCGGGAGGAAGAGCACAGATACGCAGTATTTT
cdr3_aa: CASSLDTSGRKSTDTQYF

clone_size: NA
d_call: NA
v_call: TRBV15
j_call: TRBJ2-1
cdr3_nt: TGTGCCACCAGGCCACAGGGCGGGCAGGCCTACAATGAGCAGTTCTTC
cdr3_aa: CATRPQGGQAYNEQFF

clone_size: few
d_call: TRBD2
v_call: TRBV5-4
j_call: TRBJ2-3
cdr3_nt: TGTGCCAGCAGCTTGGATAGCGGGAGTGATACGCAGTATTTT
cdr3_aa: CASSLDSGSDTQYF

clone_size: NA
d_call: TRBD1
v_call: TRBV7-6
j_call: TRBJ2-1
cdr3_nt: TGTGCCAGCCGCCTTCCGGGACAGGTTTACAATGAGCAGTTCTTC
cdr3_aa: CASRLPGQVYNEQFF

clone_size: few
d_call: TRBD2
v_call: TRBV6-5
j_call: TRBJ2-1
cdr3_nt: TGTGCCAGCAGGTTAACTAGCGGGAGGGATGGAGAGCAGTTCTTC
cdr3_aa: CASRLTSGRDGEQFF

clone_size: NA
d_call: TRBD1
v_call: TRBV10-3
j_call: TRBJ2-3
cdr3_nt: TGTGCCTTTCGACAGGGGACTGCCACAGATACGCAGTATTTT
cdr3_aa: CAFRQGTATDTQYF

clone_size: few
d_call: NA
v_call: TRBV27
j_call: TRBJ1-2
cdr3_nt: TGTGCCAGCAGCCGGACGGGGCCCTATGGCTACACCTTC
cdr3_aa: CASSRTGPYGYTF